This is a list of T cell receptor beta chains from one sample in a study of graft-versus-host responses after intestinal transplantation. Produced via immunoSEQ multiplex PCR; TCRdb's table is partial and in-frame only. The data contain about 37,000 clones, about nine tenths of them singletons. Here the sequenced sample was ileum tissue, taken around 190 days after intestinal transplant. The origin of the receptors is a human patient who received an intestinal transplant, so some T cells may come from the graft donor. Each CDR3 is given with its conserved first and last residue. The order of the fields is clone size, D gene, J gene, V gene, CDR3 protein, CDR3 DNA. D genes are given only for firm matches. The listing skips clone size in some rows; elsewhere it reads once, few, many or a size class.

NA	TRBD1	TRBJ2-2	TRBV29-1	CSVEGDRGQTGELFF	TGCAGCGTTGAAGGAGACAGGGGGCAAACCGGGGAGCTGTTTTTT
NA	TRBD1	TRBJ1-1	TRBV30	CAWSLTSDRGQGNTEAFF	TGTGCCTGGAGTCTTACCTCGGACAGGGGGCAGGGGAACACTGAAGCTTTCTTT
NA	TRBD1	TRBJ2-3	TRBV28	CASRGQNLKVSTDTQYF	TGTGCCAGCAGGGGACAGAATCTTAAAGTTAGCACAGATACGCAGTATTTT
NA	NA	TRBJ2-2	TRBV7-9	CASSQRGEGARTGELFF	TGTGCCAGCAGCCAAAGGGGAGAAGGGGCGAGGACCGGGGAGCTGTTTTTT
NA	NA	TRBJ1-5	TRBV20-1	CSASGQPQHF	TGCAGTGCTAGCGGGCAGCCCCAGCATTTT
NA	NA	TRBJ2-1	TRBV7-6	CASSLGGSYNEQFF	TGTGCCAGCAGCTTAGGGGGGAGCTACAATGAGCAGTTCTTC
NA	TRBD1	TRBJ2-7	TRBV27	CASSGQGWEQYF	TGTGCCAGCTCTGGACAGGGATGGGAGCAGTACTTC
few	NA	TRBJ2-7	TRBV7-9	CASSSLYISYEQYF	TGTGCCAGCAGCTCCCTTTATATCTCCTACGAGCAGTACTTC
NA	NA	TRBJ1-5	TRBV2	CASSEEGGQPQHF	TGTGCCAGCAGTGAGGAGGGTGGACAGCCCCAGCATTTT
NA	TRBD1	TRBJ1-4	TRBV18	CASSPGQGNEKLFF	TGTGCCAGCTCCCCGGGACAGGGGAATGAAAAACTGTTTTTT
NA	TRBD2	TRBJ2-5	TRBV5-8	CASSRGSLSGRGETQYF	TGTGCCAGCAGCCGGGGATCGCTCAGCGGGAGGGGCGAGACCCAGTACTTC
once	NA	TRBJ2-1	TRBV29-1	CSVHWLGGAYNEQFF	TGCAGCGTCCACTGGCTTGGGGGTGCCTACAATGAGCAGTTCTTC
NA	NA	TRBJ2-7	TRBV28	CASSFGRSTYEQYF	TGTGCCAGCAGTTTCGGACGGAGTACCTACGAGCAGTACTTC
NA	TRBD1	TRBJ2-6	TRBV4-1	CASSPWPGQGALDGANVLTF	TGCGCCAGCAGCCCGTGGCCGGGACAGGGGGCTCTCGACGGGGCCAACGTCCTGACTTTC
NA	NA	TRBJ2-7	TRBV5-6	CASSWGLVGEQYF	TGTGCCAGCAGCTGGGGTCTCGTTGGCGAGCAGTACTTC
NA	TRBD2	TRBJ2-3	TRBV10-3	CAISAGGPSTDTQYF	TGTGCCATCAGTGCGGGGGGGCCGTCCACAGATACGCAGTATTTT
NA	NA	TRBJ1-5	TRBV9	CASNPLGASNQPQHF	TGTGCCAGCAACCCCCTAGGAGCTAGCAATCAGCCCCAGCATTTT
few	NA	TRBJ2-3	TRBV4-1	CASRGAGTDTQYF	TGCGCCAGCCGGGGGGCCGGCACAGATACGCAGTATTTT
NA	NA	TRBJ2-7	TRBV7-9	CASSLVIAGEQYF	TGTGCCAGCAGCTTAGTTATAGCAGGCGAGCAGTACTTC
NA	NA	TRBJ1-6	TRBV13	CASSLGNNSPLHF	TGTGCCAGCAGCTTAGGAAATAATTCACCCCTCCACTTT
NA	NA	TRBJ2-7	TRBV5-4	CASSFGQTVYEQYF	TGTGCCAGCAGCTTCGGGCAGACGGTCTACGAGCAGTACTTC
NA	TRBD1	TRBJ2-1	TRBV7-9	CASRPGGGNEQFF	TGTGCCAGCAGACCAGGGGGTGGAAATGAGCAGTTCTTC
NA	TRBD1	TRBJ2-5	TRBV5-1	CASSTRQGQETQYF	TGCGCCAGCAGCACGAGACAGGGACAAGAGACCCAGTACTTC
NA	TRBD1	TRBJ1-4	TRBV18	CASSAQGAFGEKLFF	TGTGCCAGCTCAGCACAGGGGGCGTTTGGTGAAAAACTGTTTTTT
NA	NA	TRBJ2-4	TRBV7-9	CASSLSPGPGNIQYF	TGTGCCAGCAGCTTGAGTCCGGGGCCTGGAAACATTCAGTACTTC
few	NA	TRBJ1-1	TRBV4-1	CASSPWTPIGTEAFF	TGTGCCAGCAGCCCTTGGACCCCAATAGGCACTGAAGCTTTCTTT
NA	NA	TRBJ1-3	TRBV7-2	CASSIFSGNTIYF	TGTGCCAGCAGCATATTCAGCGGAAACACCATATATTTT
NA	NA	TRBJ1-2	TRBV28	CASSFGSLNGGYGYTF	TGTGCCAGCAGTTTCGGGTCGCTTAATGGGGGGTATGGCTACACCTTC
NA	NA	TRBJ2-5	TRBV18	CASSIGRQETQYF	TGTGCCAGCTCCATCGGTCGCCAAGAGACCCAGTACTTC
NA	TRBD1	TRBJ1-2	TRBV28	CASRSPGQGGGYTF	TGTGCCAGCAGGTCCCCGGGACAGGGTGGTGGCTACACCTTC
NA	NA	TRBJ1-2	TRBV27	CASSFKPAVPYGYTF	TGTGCCAGCAGTTTTAAGCCAGCCGTACCCTATGGCTACACCTTC
NA	NA	TRBJ2-5	TRBV28	CASSLLETQYF	TGTGCCAGCAGTTTACTTGAGACCCAGTACTTC
NA	NA	TRBJ2-7	TRBV29-1	CSAGGSFSYEQYF	TGCAGCGCCGGGGGCAGCTTTTCCTACGAGCAGTACTTC
NA	TRBD1	TRBJ2-7	TRBV11-1	CASSTGTGDPSYEQYF	TGTGCCAGCAGCACCGGGACAGGGGACCCTTCCTACGAGCAGTACTTC
few	NA	TRBJ1-6	TRBV4-1	CASSQFWAGSSPLHF	TGCGCCAGCAGCCAATTTTGGGCAGGGAGCTCACCCCTCCACTTT
NA	NA	TRBJ2-3	TRBV5-4	CASSLEGGGTDTQYF	TGTGCCAGCAGCCTGGAGGGGGGGGGAACCGATACGCAGTATTTT
few	TRBD1	TRBJ2-7	TRBV5-6	CASSLGTGGGLYEQYF	TGTGCCAGCAGCTTGGGGACAGGGGGCGGTTTGTACGAGCAGTACTTC
once	NA	TRBJ2-7	TRBV6-1	CASSDPWGDSYEQYF	TGTGCCAGCAGTGACCCTTGGGGTGACTCCTACGAGCAGTACTTC
once	NA	TRBJ2-5	TRBV28	CASREGGTQYF	TGTGCCAGCAGGGAGGGGGGGACCCAGTACTTC
NA	NA	TRBJ1-1	TRBV9	CASSQGPKLEAFF	TGTGCCAGCAGCCAGGGGCCTAAGTTAGAAGCTTTCTTT
NA	NA	TRBJ2-5	TRBV28	CASSSPGGTRETQYF	TGTGCCAGCAGTTCCCCCGGCGGGACACGGGAGACCCAGTACTTC
NA	NA	TRBJ2-5	TRBV5-1	CASSLELIQETQYF	TGCGCCAGCAGCTTGGAACTTATTCAAGAGACCCAGTACTTC
NA	TRBD2	TRBJ2-1	TRBV30	CAWSRLAGGLGEQFF	TGTGCCTGGAGCCGACTAGCGGGGGGGCTCGGGGAGCAGTTCTTC
NA	NA	TRBJ1-1	TRBV5-1	CASSLPGNTEAFF	TGCGCCAGCAGCTTGCCAGGGAACACTGAAGCTTTCTTT
NA	NA	TRBJ1-5	TRBV28	CASSPTWTDYSNQPQHF	TGTGCCAGCAGTCCCACTTGGACAGATTATAGCAATCAGCCCCAGCATTTT
few	NA	TRBJ2-5	TRBV4-2	CASSQVSAHPVETQYF	TGTGCCAGCAGCCAAGTATCAGCACACCCGGTCGAGACCCAGTACTTC
NA	TRBD1	TRBJ2-7	TRBV7-2	CASSDRDRVSYEQYF	TGTGCCAGCAGCGACCGGGACAGAGTCTCCTACGAGCAGTACTTC
NA	NA	TRBJ2-1	TRBV4-1	CASSAAVYGYNEQFF	TGCGCCAGCAGCGCAGCGGTTTACGGTTACAATGAGCAGTTCTTC
NA	NA	TRBJ2-3	TRBV29-1	CSADQGSDTQYF	TGCAGCGCAGACCAGGGTTCGGATACGCAGTATTTT
NA	NA	TRBJ2-1	TRBV27	CASSFWASGNEQFF	TGTGCCAGCAGTTTCTGGGCAAGCGGGAATGAGCAGTTCTTC
NA	NA	TRBJ2-5	TRBV5-1	CASSSTPRGETQYF	TGCGCCAGCAGCTCCACCCCCCGGGGAGAGACCCAGTACTTC
NA	NA	TRBJ2-2	TRBV28	CASGTWTGELFF	TGTGCCAGCGGGACATGGACCGGGGAGCTGTTTTTT
NA	NA	TRBJ1-5	TRBV21-1	CASSKEGGRGGNQPQHF	TGTGCCAGCAGCAAAGAGGGTGGTAGGGGTGGCAATCAGCCCCAGCATTTT
NA	TRBD1	TRBJ2-7	TRBV28	CASSSGQGAGEQYF	TGTGCCAGCAGTTCGGGACAGGGGGCGGGCGAGCAGTACTTC